This entry features one T cell receptor beta chain sequence. Method: immunoSEQ multiplex PCR; TCRdb's copy keeps in-frame clones and lacks some. The table lists almost 550,000 clones, around 78% of them singletons. V lost 3 bases, J lost 5 bases, and 7 bases stayed unmatched. Germline CDR1 and CDR2: SGDLS and YYNGEE. The CDR3 loop spans 14 amino acids. These data are taken from a study of shared T cell receptors in the human thymus. The sample also formed part of further work on human thymus T cells.

Sequencing used thymocytes. The chain uses TRBV9 and TRBJ2-7, with TRBD1 identical over 8 bases. The source is a boy in the first two years of life with a congenital heart defect. In nucleotides, the CDR3 is TGTGCCAGCAGCGAAAGAGACAGGGGAGACGAGCAGTACTTC. It translates to CASSERDRGDEQYF. The full variable domain, completed using reference TRBV9 and TRBJ2-7, is DSGVTQTPKHLITATGQRVTLRCSPRSGDLSVYWYQQSLDQGLQFLIQYYNGEERAKGNILERFSAQQFPDLHSELNLSSLELGDSALYFCASSERDRGDEQYFGPGTRLTVT.